What follows are 30 T cell receptor beta chains derived from one specimen sequenced in a study of blood T cell repertoires in COVID-19. Profiling relied on immunoSEQ multiplex PCR, and the TCRdb table lists in-frame clones only, not all of them. The table records 85,000 to 95,000 clones, around 88% of them present only once. Sequenced: peripheral blood. The origin of the receptors is a woman of 80 years or more with acute or convalescent COVID-19.

The chain has TRBV14 and TRBJ2-5; perhaps TRBD1 as D (6 bases). The V gene's germline CDR1 is SGHDN and CDR2 FVKESK. This CDR3 is built from 12 residues. Trimming removed 8 bases from V and 4 bases from J, with 11 bases in between. Here the CDR3 reads CASARGVETQYF. The DNA of the CDR3 is TGTGCCAGCGCCAGGGGAGTAGAGACCCAGTACTTC.

This rearrangement joins TRBV20-1 to TRBJ1-5, with a possible D match to TRBD1 (5 bases). Trimming took 6 bases from V and 3 from J, leaving 12 bases between them. The germline V gene encodes CDR1 DFQATT and CDR2 SNEGSKA (reference sequence). The CDR3 covers 13 residues. Here the CDR3 reads CSASWGLNQPQHF. CDR3 DNA: TGCAGTGCCAGTTGGGGCCTCAATCAGCCCCAGCATTTT.

Here the CDR3 reads CASSPQGGTGAQYF. CDR3 DNA sequence: TGCGCCAGCAGCCCGCAAGGAGGGACCGGGGCCCAGTACTTC. This sequence joins TRBV5-1 and TRBJ2-5; possible D gene TRBD2, 6 bases. Deletions cut 4 bases from V and 9 bases from J, with 19 bases between. The CDR3 is 14 amino acids. Germline CDR1 and CDR2: SGHRS and YFSETQ.

The chain has TRBV12-3 or TRBV12-4 and TRBJ2-7; D is ambiguous. Trimming left V 2 bases short and J 5 bases short, with 4 bases between. The CDR3 is 11 amino acids. Written as DNA, the CDR3 is TGTGCCAGCAGTTTATACAACGAGCAGTACTTC. This codes for CASSLYNEQYF.

The sample holds a few counts of this clone. V is TRBV29-1 and J is TRBJ2-1; TRBD2 might be the D (7 bases). The CDR3 is 13 amino acids. Looked up from germline, CDR1 is SQVTM and CDR2 is ANQGSEA. V shed 4 bases and J shed 8 bases, with 15 bases lying between them. The CDR3 DNA is TGCAGCGTTGGTAAGGGGGGGAAGGATGAGCAGTTCTTC. This translates into CSVGKGGKDEQFF.

The chain carries TRBV9 and TRBJ1-2, with D maybe TRBD1 (6 bases). The CDR3 totals 12 residues. Germline CDR1 reads SGDLS; CDR2 reads YYNGEE. V lost 7 bases, J lost 4 bases, and 11 bases lay in between. The CDR3 region has the DNA TGTGCCAGCCGCGGACAGACCTATGGCTACACCTTC. It codes for CASRGQTYGYTF.

The chain combines TRBV4-1 with TRBJ2-3, with D possibly matching TRBD2 (6 bases). The CDR3 is 15 residues long. V was trimmed by 4 bases and J by 2 bases, leaving 13 bases between them. CDR1 and CDR2 (germline): MGHRA, YSYEKL. The DNA for the CDR3 is TGCGCCAGCAGCCGTACCGGGGGAAACACAGATACGCAGTATTTT. Its translation is CASSRTGGNTDTQYF.

The chain employs TRBV28 and TRBJ1-4, with a weak D call TRBD1 (5 bases). This CDR3 region has 16 residues. Germline V gene data show CDR1 as MDHEN and CDR2 as SYDVKM. Trimming took 6 bases from V and 2 from J, leaving 16 bases between them. Here the CDR3 reads CASRSGSWMTNEKLFF. The CDR3 bases are TGTGCCAGCAGGTCAGGGTCCTGGATGACTAATGAAAAACTGTTTTTT.

The V and J genes are TRBV2 and TRBJ2-5; possible D gene TRBD2, 6 bases. V was trimmed by 1 base and J by 4 bases, leaving 13 bases between them. The CDR3 has 15 amino acids. Germline V gene data show CDR1 as SNHLY and CDR2 as FYNNEI. CDR3 sequence (DNA): TGTGCCAGCAGTGAAGGGGGCGCGGGACTAGAGACCCAGTACTTC. It specifies CASSEGGAGLETQYF.

This chain uses TRBV15 with TRBJ2-3; D is unclear. CDR1 and CDR2 from the germline V gene are LNHNV and YYDKDF (reference sequence). The CDR3 is made up of 15 amino acids. Trimming took off 4 bases at V and 0 bases at J, with 11 bases between the two ends. Here the CDR3 reads CATSMGTASTDTQYF. The CDR3 DNA reads as TGTGCCACCAGCATGGGCACTGCCAGCACAGATACGCAGTATTTT.

The chain combines TRBV10-3 with TRBJ2-2; 10 nucleotides match TRBD1. This CDR3 is 16 amino acids long. Germline lookup yields CDR1 ENHRY and CDR2 SYGVKD. V lost 3 bases to trimming and J lost 3 bases; unmatched junction nucleotides: 4. The DNA of the CDR3 is TGTGCCATCAGTGATCAGACAGGGGGCGACACCGGGGAGCTGTTTTTT. It specifies CAISDQTGGDTGELFF.

The genes are TRBV4-2 and TRBJ2-1, with TRBD2 matching 10 bases. V was clipped by 1 base and J by 3 bases; unmatched bases: 3. The CDR3 loop spans 16 amino acids. The germline V gene encodes CDR1 LGHNA and CDR2 YNFKEQ. The CDR3 loop reads CASSQASGGFYNEQFF. The CDR3 coding sequence is TGTGCCAGCAGCCAAGCTAGCGGGGGATTCTACAATGAGCAGTTCTTC.

CDR3 protein: CASSTGTEDYEQYF. In DNA, the CDR3 is TGCGCCAGCAGTACCGGGACAGAAGACTACGAGCAGTACTTC. The chain has TRBV5-1 and TRBJ2-7; TRBD1 matches 7 bases. Germline-derived CDR1 and CDR2 are SGHRS and YFSETQ. J lost 3 bases, V lost 5 bases, and 8 bases had no gene match. The CDR3 has 14 amino acids.

For the CDR3, the DNA is TGCGCCAGCAGCGGGAACAGGGGGGGAGTGCGGTCACCCCTCCACTTT. Amino acid sequence: CASSGNRGGVRSPLHF. The V and J genes are TRBV5-1 and TRBJ1-6, with 8 bases aligning to TRBD1. This CDR3 has 16 residues. J was trimmed by 10 bases and V by 4 bases; bases with no gene match: 13. Germline CDR1 is SGHRS and CDR2 is YFSETQ.

The chain is built from TRBV10-3 and TRBJ2-5, with TRBD2 matching 13 bases. The germline gives CDR1 ENHRY, CDR2 SYGVKD. The CDR3 loop spans 16 amino acids. The V segment lost 5 bases and the J segment 4 bases; nucleotides outside the gene matches: 7. CDR3 in amino acids: CAISSGGLAGRETQYF. CDR3 coding DNA: TGTGCCATCAGTAGCGGGGGACTAGCGGGGAGAGAGACCCAGTACTTC.

The chain links TRBV2 to TRBJ1-4; D is uncertain. CDR1 and CDR2 from the germline V gene are SNHLY and FYNNEI. The V gene lost 3 bases and the J gene lost 5 bases, with 13 bases spanning the gap. The CDR3 totals 15 residues. The CDR3 here is CASSDMRLPNEKLFF. The CDR3, as DNA: TGTGCCAGCAGTGACATGAGGCTCCCGAATGAAAAACTGTTTTTT. Full variable domain (missing parts from reference TRBV2 and TRBJ1-4): EPEVTQTPSHQVTQMGQEVILRCVPISNHLYFYWYRQILGQKVEFLVSFYNNEISEKSEIFDDQFSVERPDGSNFTLKIRSTKLEDSAMYFCASSDMRLPNEKLFFGSGTQLSVL.

This sequence joins TRBV18 and TRBJ1-5; tentatively, D is TRBD1 (6 bases). V gave up 6 bases and J gave up 0 bases, with 18 bases separating them. The CDR3 length is 17 residues. In germline, CDR1 is KGHSH, CDR2 LQKENI. CDR3: CASSPAPTGYSNQPQHF. The CDR3 coding sequence is TGTGCCAGCTCTCCAGCCCCCACAGGGTATAGCAATCAGCCCCAGCATTTT. Looking up the rest from reference TRBV18 and TRBJ1-5 gives the full variable domain: NAGVMQNPRHLVRRRGQEARLRCSPMKGHSHVYWYRQLPEEGLKFMVYLQKENIIDESGMPKERFSAEFPKEGPSILRIQQVVRGDSAAYFCASSPAPTGYSNQPQHFGDGTRLSIL.

This clone was detected only a few times. The V call is TRBV6-5, the J call TRBJ1-6; no firm D call. This CDR3 is 14 amino acids long. CDR1 is MNHEY, CDR2 SVGAGI, per germline. V was cut by 6 bases and J by 9 bases, with 15 bases left in between. The CDR3 DNA is TGTGCCAGCAGCCTGGCGGCGGGGAGTTCACCCCTCCACTTT. Protein: CASSLAAGSSPLHF.

The chain combines TRBV5-5 with TRBJ1-1; the D gene is possibly TRBD1 (6 bases). This CDR3 is built from 15 residues. Trimming removed 5 bases from V and 0 bases from J, with 14 bases in between. Germline V gene sequence: CDR1 SGHKS, CDR2 YYEKEE (reference sequence). The CDR3 DNA is TGTGCCAGCAGTCGGACAGTTACAATGAACACTGAAGCTTTCTTT. Protein product: CASSRTVTMNTEAFF.

J is TRBJ1-6 and V is TRBV5-5, with TRBD1 matching 7 bases. Trimming at V came to 0 bases and at J to 13 bases, leaving 4 bases not matched to a gene. In germline, CDR1 is SGHKS, CDR2 YYEKEE (reference sequence). This CDR3 is 13 amino acids long. Here the CDR3 DNA reads TGTGCCAGCAGCTTGGGGGCAGGGGGGCCCCTCCACTTT. Translating gives CASSLGAGGPLHF. Full variable domain (remainder filled in from reference TRBV5-5 and TRBJ1-6): DAGVTQSPTHLIKTRGQQVTLRCSPISGHKSVSWYQQVLGQGPQFIFQYYEKEERGRGNFPDRFSARQFPNYSSELNVNALLLGDSALYLCASSLGAGGPLHFGNGTRLTVT.

This chain links TRBV10-1 with TRBJ2-2; possibly TRBD1 for D (6 bases). The CDR3 length is 14 residues. The germline CDR1 and CDR2 sequences are WNHNN and SYGVQD (reference sequence). V was pared by 8 bases and J by 1 base, with 11 bases between. This CDR3 is CASQGTLNTGELFF. CDR3 coding DNA: TGCGCCAGCCAAGGGACATTGAACACCGGGGAGCTGTTTTTT.

The chain couples TRBV7-9 to TRBJ2-5; TRBD2 agrees at 13 bases. V lost 4 bases to trimming and J lost 1 base; unmatched junction nucleotides: 9. This CDR3 region has 18 residues. Germline CDR1 reads SEHNR; CDR2 reads FQNEAQ (reference sequence). CDR3 sequence: CASSSGTSGVVFQETQYF. The CDR3 nucleotides read TGTGCCAGCAGCTCCGGGACTAGCGGGGTAGTGTTCCAAGAGACCCAGTACTTC.

V is TRBV28 and J is TRBJ2-3; maybe TRBD2 (5 bases). CDR1 is MDHEN and CDR2 is SYDVKM in the germline V gene. Between the trimmed V and J ends, which lost 3 bases and 2 bases, there was a span of 9 bases. The CDR3 extends over 14 amino acids. The CDR3 loop is CASSFQDFTDTQYF. CDR3 DNA sequence: TGTGCCAGCAGTTTTCAGGACTTCACAGATACGCAGTATTTT.

The J gene is TRBJ1-2, the V gene TRBV4-2; 10 bases are shared with TRBD1. In germline, CDR1 is LGHNA, CDR2 YNFKEQ. The CDR3 extends over 18 amino acids. Losses at the gene ends were 0 bases for V and 4 bases for J; bases not matched to a gene: 11. CDR3 DNA: TGTGCCAGCAGCCAAGATCGAGGGACAGGGGTGGGCGGCTATGGCTACACCTTC. Amino acid sequence: CASSQDRGTGVGGYGYTF.

This sequence joins TRBV19 and TRBJ1-6, with D possibly being TRBD1 (5 bases). CDR1 and CDR2 (germline): LNHDA, SQIVND (reference sequence). The V and J ends lost 5 bases and 5 bases respectively, with 10 bases between them. This CDR3 spans 14 amino acids. This chain's CDR3 is CASSGQGDNSPLHF. CDR3 sequence (DNA): TGTGCCAGTAGTGGGCAAGGGGATAATTCACCCCTCCACTTT.

This rearrangement joins TRBV6-4 to TRBJ2-7; 10 nucleotides agree with TRBD2. Per the germline V gene, CDR1 is MRHNA and CDR2 is SNTAGT. Unmatched junction bases numbered 17, after V lost 2 bases and J lost 1 base. The CDR3 has 20 residues. CDR3 bases: TGTGCCAGCAGTGACCCCAGAAGTAGCGGGGGGTTCTCGACTTCCTACGAGCAGTACTTC. It yields the protein CASSDPRSSGGFSTSYEQYF.

The chain carries TRBV5-1 and TRBJ2-7; 7 positions agree with TRBD2. CDR1 and CDR2 (germline): SGHRS, YFSETQ. This CDR3 comprises 18 residues. Trimming at V came to 0 bases and at J to 7 bases, leaving 19 bases not matched to a gene. The CDR3 here is CASSLGLTPVRDGGEQYF. CDR3 DNA: TGCGCCAGCAGCTTGGGACTTACTCCGGTTAGGGACGGGGGGGAGCAGTACTTC.

The rearrangement uses TRBV21-1 and TRBJ1-1. TRBV21-1 is flagged as a pseudogene. The CDR3 runs to 14 residues. CDR3 amino acids: CASLGLSMNTEAFF. The CDR3 coding sequence is TGTGCCAGCCTTGGACTATCTATGAACACTGAAGCTTTCTTT.

The chain joins TRBV9 to TRBJ1-6; unclear D gene. The V end lost 0 bases, the J end lost 6 bases, and 16 bases lay between the germline ends. Germline CDR1 SGDLS, CDR2 YYNGEE. The CDR3 spans 17 residues. CDR3 loop: CASSVAPGSPFNSPLHF. CDR3 nucleotides: TGTGCCAGCAGCGTAGCGCCCGGGTCCCCCTTTAATTCACCCCTCCACTTT.

J is TRBJ1-6 and V is TRBV6-5, with D possibly TRBD1 on 5 matching bases. Germline CDR1 and CDR2: MNHEY and SVGAGI. Trimming took off 7 bases at V and 9 bases at J, with 10 bases between the two ends. The CDR3 covers 12 residues. The CDR3 bases are TGTGCCAGCACCACGGGGGGTTCACCCCTCCACTTT. This translates into CASTTGGSPLHF.